Below, 18 T cell receptor beta chains from the same sample are listed, as sequenced in a study of T cell clonality in common variable immunodeficiency. Data came from immunoSEQ multiplex PCR; TCRdb stores just in-frame clones and leaves some out. Observed are 40,000 to 50,000 clones, no singletons, with the top ten taking less than 11%. What was sequenced was peripheral blood mononuclear cells. These TCRs come from a person between 18 and 69 years old in good health.

This clone was detected ten times or more. The read gets to within 3 residues of the CDR3 end, and the germline J gene fills in the rest. The chain couples TRBV18 to TRBJ2-1, with a weak D call TRBD2 (5 bases). The V and J ends lost 2 bases and 2 bases respectively, with 7 bases between them. The germline V gene has CDR1 KGHSH and CDR2 LQKENI. This CDR3 comprises 14 residues. The covered CDR3 bases are TGTGCCAGCTCACCAGAGAGGGCCTACAATGAG. Its protein product is CASSPERAYNE. The whole CDR3 is CASSPERAYNEQFF.

This clone was seen ten or more times. Read coverage stops 3 residues before the CDR3 terminus; the germline J gene supplies the remainder. The chain has TRBV6-2 or TRBV6-3 and TRBJ1-5; TRBD1 might be the D (6 bases). Germline V CDR1 and CDR2: MNHEY, SVGEGT. The V end was cut by 7 bases, the J end by 0 bases, with 13 bases between. CDR3 length: 15 residues. Partial CDR3 DNA: TGTGCCAGCATCTCGAGGGGGTATAGCAATCAGCCC. Translation: CASISRGYSNQP. The whole CDR3 region reads CASISRGYSNQPQHF.

This clone has ten or more counts. One junction end disagrees with the germline gene, perhaps due to a read error. The read falls 3 residues short of the CDR3 end, and the missing part is taken from the germline J gene. This sequence joins TRBV7-2 and TRBJ1-5; D unclear. CDR3 size: 17 residues. Germline V lookup: CDR1 SGHTA, CDR2 FQGNSA. Partial CDR3 DNA: TGTGCCAGCAGCCTAGCGGTAGTCCATCCTAGCAATCAGCCC. It yields the protein CASSLAVVHPSNQP. The CDR3, in full, reads CASSLAVVHPSNQPQHF.

This clone has ten or more counts. The read halts 3 residues ahead of the CDR3 end, with the missing end drawn from the germline J gene. The chain couples TRBV5-6 to TRBJ2-7, with TRBD2 identical over 11 bases. The germline CDR1 and CDR2 sequences are SGHDT and YYEEEE. The CDR3 consists of 15 residues. V was pared by 4 bases and J by 5 bases, with 8 bases of the junction left unmatched. The CDR3 bases that were read are TGTGCCAGCAGCGTACCGACTAGCGGGGCGCACGAG. It codes for CASSVPTSGAHE. The CDR3 in its entirety is CASSVPTSGAHEQYF.

This clone appeared many times. The read finishes 3 residues shy of the CDR3 end, and the germline J gene is used to complete it. The gene calls are TRBV4-2 and TRBJ1-2, with D possibly TRBD1 on 5 matching bases. The CDR3 is 17 amino acids. Germline lookup yields CDR1 LGHNA and CDR2 YNFKEQ. V lost 4 bases and J lost 1, with 19 bases in between. CDR3 bases read: TGTGCCAGCAGCCGAGAGCCCGGGGGGTATAATAACTATGGC. Its protein product is CASSREPGGYNNYG. In full, the CDR3 is CASSREPGGYNNYGYTF.

The sample holds many counts of this clone. The read ends 3 residues before the CDR3 terminus; that terminus is restored from the germline J gene. The chain carries TRBV18 and TRBJ2-5; D may be TRBD1 (6 bases). The CDR3 contains 13 residues. Germline V gene lookup returns CDR1 KGHSH and CDR2 LQKENI. V dropped 4 bases and J dropped 3 bases, with 9 bases sitting between them. The CDR3 spells CASSQQGKETQYF. CDR3 DNA, as far as it was read: TGTGCCAGCTCACAACAGGGCAAAGAGACC.

This clone showed up many times. The CDR3 end falls 3 residues outside the read, so it is completed with the germline J gene. This chain links TRBV4-1 with TRBJ1-1; 8 nucleotides line up with TRBD1. The CDR3 extends over 12 amino acids. Germline CDR1 reads MGHRA; CDR2 reads YSYEKL. The V and J ends lost 5 bases and 7 bases, in that order; junction bases with no gene match: 3. The CDR3 sequence is CASSSGQGEAFF. The sequenced CDR3 bases are TGCGCCAGCAGCTCAGGACAGGGTGAA.

The sample holds many counts of this clone. Sequencing ends 3 residues short of the CDR3 end; the germline J gene provides the rest. This rearrangement joins TRBV7-8 to TRBJ2-7; D is possibly TRBD1 (6 bases). V was pared by 3 bases and J by 6 bases, with 12 bases between. Germline V gene lookup returns CDR1 SGHVS and CDR2 FQNEAQ. The CDR3 loop spans 13 amino acids. The CDR3 bases that were read are TGTGCCAGCAGCTTTTCAGGGGCCGGCGAG. This gives the protein CASSFSGAGE. The CDR3 reads in full as CASSFSGAGEQYF.

Ten or more counts support this clone. Sequencing ends 3 residues short of the CDR3 end; the germline J gene provides the rest. The chain recombines TRBV12-3 or TRBV12-4 with TRBJ2-7; weak D call: TRBD1 (6 bases). V was cut by 7 bases and J by 3 bases, with 19 bases left in between. This CDR3 region has 15 residues. The CDR3 DNA, read in part, is TGTGCCAGCATCACGGCAGGGGCTCTCCTCTACGAG. Amino acids: CASITAGALLYE. The whole CDR3 region reads CASITAGALLYEQYF.

This clone was seen at least ten times. The sequence runs out 3 residues before the end of the CDR3; the remainder is reconstructed from the germline J gene. This chain connects TRBV5-1 to TRBJ2-2; TRBD2 aligns across 8 bases. Germline V gives CDR1 SGHRS, CDR2 YFSETQ. V gave up 7 bases and J gave up 4 bases; unmatched junction bases: 9. This CDR3 is built from 15 residues. CDR3 DNA, as far as it was read: TGCGCCAGCGCAATAGCGGGATCTTCCACCGGGGAG. This sequence encodes CASAIAGSSTGE. The CDR3 as a whole reads CASAIAGSSTGELFF. Full variable domain (rest looked up from reference TRBV5-1 and TRBJ2-2): KAGVTQTPRYLIKTRGQQVTLSCSPISGHRSVSWYQQTPGQGLQFLFEYFSETQRNKGNFPGRFSGRQFSNSRSEMNVSTLELGDSALYLCASAIAGSSTGELFFGEGSRLTVL.

This clone came up many times. Read sequence stops 3 residues before the CDR3 end, and the germline J gene provides the missing end. This chain links TRBV5-1 with TRBJ1-1; the match to TRBD1 covers 11 bases. The germline V gene encodes CDR1 SGHRS and CDR2 YFSETQ. This CDR3 has 15 amino acids. CDR3 residues: CASSFGGTGGKEAFF. The DNA read from the CDR3 is TGCGCCAGCAGCTTTGGTGGGACAGGGGGTAAGGAA.

This clone has ten or more counts. The read terminates 3 residues ahead of where the CDR3 ends, so the germline J gene completes it. The V call is TRBV28, the J call TRBJ1-2, with D perhaps matching TRBD1 (5 bases). The CDR3 runs 13 residues. V lost 7 bases to trimming and J lost 3 bases, with 12 bases between them. In germline, CDR1 is MDHEN, CDR2 SYDVKM. The CDR3 bases that were read are TGTGCCAGCATCAACAGGTCTTACTATGGC. Protein product: CASINRSYYG. The full CDR3 protein is CASINRSYYGYTF.

Ten or more counts support this clone. The read finishes 3 residues shy of the CDR3 end, and the germline J gene is used to complete it. V is TRBV28 and J is TRBJ2-3, with D unclear. The CDR3 sequence is 11 residues long. Germline V gene data show CDR1 as MDHEN and CDR2 as SYDVKM. Trimming pared 3 bases from V and 6 bases from J, leaving 4 bases between. The covered CDR3 bases are TGTGCCAGCAGTTTGAGGGATACG. Translated, it gives CASSLRDT. From start to end, the CDR3 is CASSLRDTQYF.

This clone showed up many times. The read comes to an end 3 residues before the CDR3 does, leaving the germline J gene to fill in the end. The chain couples TRBV4-1 to TRBJ2-2, with TRBD2 matching over 11 bases. V gave up 1 base and J gave up 6 bases; unmatched junction bases: 10. CDR1 and CDR2 (germline): MGHRA, YSYEKL. The CDR3 runs 18 residues. The CDR3 DNA, read in part, is TGCGCCAGCAGCCAAGGAGGTAGCGGGAGGGTGGGCTCCGGGGAG. Protein product: CASSQGGSGRVGSGE. The full CDR3 is CASSQGGSGRVGSGELFF.

This clone was detected only a few times. The read ends 3 residues early relative to the CDR3; the germline J gene fills the gap. V usage is TRBV18 and J usage is TRBJ2-5; no reliable D call. The CDR3 spans 12 residues. Per germline, CDR1 KGHSH and CDR2 LQKENI. V was pared by 0 bases and J by 4 bases, with 3 bases between. CDR3 protein: CASSPPGETQYF. The covered CDR3 bases are TGTGCCAGCTCACCACCCGGAGAGACC.

This clone has ten or more counts. CDR3 bases read: TGCGCCAGCAGCTCGGGACTAGCGGGGGGGCCCTACGAG. Translating it yields CASSSGLAGGPYE. The full CDR3 protein reads CASSSGLAGGPYEQYF. V is TRBV5-1 and J is TRBJ2-7, with 16 bases that match TRBD2. The read comes to an end 3 residues before the CDR3 does, leaving the germline J gene to fill in the end. Germline loops: CDR1 SGHRS, CDR2 YFSETQ. J was trimmed by 2 bases and V by 3 bases; bases with no gene match: 2. The CDR3 spans 16 residues.

This clone was recorded many times. The sequenced fragment ends 3 residues before the CDR3 boundary, so the rest is inferred from the germline J gene. This chain connects TRBV7-8 to TRBJ2-3; 7 bases match TRBD2. CDR1 and CDR2 from the germline V gene are SGHVS and FQNEAQ. The CDR3 runs 14 residues. Trimming took 5 bases from V and 2 from J; bases not matched to a gene: 4. CDR3 DNA (partial): TGTGCCAGCAGCGTGGGGGACTACACAGATACG. This gives the protein CASSVGDYTDT. The whole CDR3 is CASSVGDYTDTQYF.

Many counts were recorded for this clone. The CDR3 spells CASSPTGLETQYF. The sequenced CDR3 bases are TGTGCCAGCAGCCCTACAGGGCTGGAGACC. The genes are TRBV7-9 and TRBJ2-5; a possible D gene is TRBD1 (6 bases). The CDR3 end is not reached by the read, which stops 3 residues before it; the germline J gene fills it in. The ends were cut back, 5 bases at V and 5 bases at J, with 12 bases in the middle. This CDR3 has 13 residues. The germline V gene encodes CDR1 SEHNR and CDR2 FQNEAQ (reference sequence).